This record concerns one T cell receptor beta chain sequence. The data were obtained in a study of shared clonotypes between healthy human individuals. This CDR3 comprises 14 residues. Trimming cost V 3 bases and J 6 bases, with 13 bases left between them. Germline V gene sequence: CDR1 SGHNT, CDR2 YYREEE (reference sequence). Genomic DNA per cell subset filled all wells of several immunoSEQ plates. The repertoire was sequenced with immunoSEQ multiplex PCR; TCRdb's copy has only in-frame clones and lacks some. The data show more than 2,000,000 clones, more than 85% seen once. The chain has TRBV5-4 and TRBJ2-1; D is perhaps TRBD1 (7 bases). The source material was naive CD4+ T cells from PBMCs. Subset meaning: CD45RA+ positively selected. This sequence originates from a man between 18 and 29 years old in good health. Some clones in this sample may be carry-over from other donors' samples. The CDR3 bases are TGTGCCAGCAGCTGGGGGAGGACAGGCAATGAGCAGTTCTTC. Encoded protein: CASSWGRTGNEQFF.